Listed below are T cell receptor beta chains from one sample, sequenced in a study of stem cell transplantation in POMP-related autoinflammatory disease. Using immunoSEQ multiplex PCR, the repertoire was profiled, and TCRdb retains in-frame clones only, with some absent. The repertoire holds about 68,000 clones, with approximately 90% as singletons. Sequenced material: CD4+ T cells from PBMCs, taken after stem cell transplantation. All receptors come from a human patient with POMP-related autoinflammation and immune dysregulation (PRAID). The graft donor may have given rise to some T cells. Each CDR3 is given with its conserved first and last residue. D genes are given only for firm matches. Part of the rows lack a size; the others show once, few, many or a class for expanded clones.

d_call | j_call | clone_size | cdr3_length | v_call | cdr3_nt | cdr3_aa
TRBD2 | TRBJ2-3 | NA | 16 | TRBV11-3 | TGTGCCAGCAGCTTAACGGGAGGGATCGGCACAGATACGCAGTATTTT | CASSLTGGIGTDTQYF
NA | TRBJ2-4 | NA | 12 | TRBV28 | TGTGCCAGCAGTTTACGGGGGAACATTCAGTACTTC | CASSLRGNIQYF
TRBD2 | TRBJ2-1 | NA | 17 | TRBV28 | TGTGCCAGCAGTTTTTGGTCTAGCGGGACCAAATACAATGAGCAGTTCTTC | CASSFWSSGTKYNEQFF
NA | TRBJ1-5 | NA | 14 | TRBV11-2 | TGTGCCAGCAGCTTAGGGCGGAGCAATCAGCCCCAGCATTTT | CASSLGRSNQPQHF
TRBD1 | TRBJ1-5 | NA | 12 | TRBV19 | TGTGCCAGCCACAGGGGTAATCAGCCCCAGCATTTT | CASHRGNQPQHF
NA | TRBJ2-3 | NA | 12 | TRBV29-1 | TGCAGCGGAGGGAGCCGCACAGATACGCAGTATTTT | CSGGSRTDTQYF
TRBD1 | TRBJ2-5 | NA | 11 | TRBV6-5 | TGTGCCAGCAGTCACGGGACAGCCCAGTACTTC | CASSHGTAQYF
TRBD2 | TRBJ2-1 | NA | 18 | TRBV5-1 | TGCGCCAGCAGCTTGGTCCCTAGCGGACCTCTAACGAACAATGAGCAGTTCTTC | CASSLVPSGPLTNNEQFF
NA | TRBJ1-2 | NA | 14 | TRBV19 | TGTGCCAGTAGTCGCGTTCTAGCTAACTATGGCTACACCTTC | CASSRVLANYGYTF
NA | TRBJ2-5 | NA | 13 | TRBV6-5 | TGTGCCAGCAAAAACAGGGCCCAAGAGACCCAGTACTTC | CASKNRAQETQYF
TRBD1 | TRBJ1-6 | once | 15 | TRBV4-1 | TGCGCCAGCAGCCCAGGACAGGGCCGGAATTCACCCCTCCACTTT | CASSPGQGRNSPLHF
NA | TRBJ1-6 | NA | 18 | TRBV4-1 | TGCGCCAGCAGCCAAGGGGACCAGGGGATCGGGTATAATTCACCCCTCCACTTT | CASSQGDQGIGYNSPLHF
TRBD2 | TRBJ2-2 | NA | 16 | TRBV5-1 | TGCGCCAGCAGCTCCCCTAGCGGGGCTTACACCGGGGAGCTGTTTTTT | CASSSPSGAYTGELFF